These 11 T cell receptor beta chains originate from one sample sequenced in a study of shared clonotypes between healthy human individuals. The naive CD8 subset, CD45RO-negative cells positively selected for CCR7, excluded terminally differentiated effector memory CD45RA+ cells. Using immunoSEQ multiplex PCR, the repertoire was profiled, and TCRdb retains in-frame clones only, with some absent. The table shows about 2.1 million clones, with around 95% occurring only once. The sequenced material came from naive CD8+ T cells from PBMCs. The source of these receptors is a man aged 18 to 35 in good health. Some clones in this sample may be carry-over from other donors' samples.

V is TRBV4-1 and J is TRBJ2-5; D is possibly TRBD2 (5 bases). The DNA end is more similar to TRBJ2-7, so the J call may be wrong. This CDR3 is 13 amino acids long. Germline V gene sequence: CDR1 MGHRA, CDR2 YSYEKL. The CDR3 DNA is TGCGCCAGCAGCCACCCCGGACGGGGCGAGCAGTACTTC. Translation gives CASSHPGRGEQYF.

This sequence joins TRBV19 and TRBJ2-5; D might be TRBD1 (6 bases). The CDR3 covers 14 residues. Germline V lookup: CDR1 LNHDA, CDR2 SQIVND (reference sequence). Trimming removed 6 bases at V and 4 bases at J, with 15 bases between. The CDR3 DNA sequence: TGTGCCAGTAGAAGTCAGGGGCGAGGAGAGACCCAGTACTTC. Its protein is CASRSQGRGETQYF.

V is TRBV9 and J is TRBJ1-1, with unresolved D. Germline CDR1 is SGDLS and CDR2 is YYNGEE. V gave up 3 bases and J gave up 4 bases, with 16 bases separating them. The CDR3 length is 15 residues. The chain's CDR3 is CASSDKLGISTEAFF. The DNA for the CDR3 is TGTGCCAGCAGCGACAAACTAGGGATCTCCACTGAAGCTTTCTTT.

A note on this clone: This sample also contains other DNA sequences that code for the same CDR3. The chain has TRBV18 and TRBJ2-3; the D is unclear. The germline V and J ends were trimmed by 1 base and 0 bases, with 2 bases remaining between them. This CDR3 is 13 amino acids long. CDR1 is KGHSH, CDR2 LQKENI, per germline. CDR3 sequence (DNA): TGTGCCAGCTCACCACTAAGCACAGATACGCAGTATTTT. Translating it yields CASSPLSTDTQYF.

The chain uses TRBV7-2 and TRBJ2-7; 7 bases agree with TRBD1. Germline V CDR1 and CDR2: SGHTA, FQGNSA. The CDR3 spans 14 residues. The junction had 10 bases not matched to a gene; V was cut back by 4 bases and J by 7 bases. The CDR3 bases are TGTGCCAGCAGCTCCCGACAGGGAATGGGGGAGCAGTACTTC. Translation gives CASSSRQGMGEQYF.

Details on this clone: The conserved phenylalanine or tryptophan normally closing the CDR3 is absent here, so this likely arose from a read error. The V call is TRBV29-1, the J call TRBJ1-1; D unresolved. The CDR3 totals 10 residues. Trimming pared 5 bases from V and 4 bases from J, leaving 5 bases between. Germline V CDR1 and CDR2: SQVTM, ANQGSEA. The CDR3 coding sequence is TGCAGCGTTCATGTCACTGAAGCTTTCTCT. Translating it yields CSVHVTEAFS.

The chain couples TRBV2 to TRBJ1-1, with D possibly TRBD1 on 5 matching bases. V lost 3 bases and J 7 bases, leaving 12 bases between the germline ends. CDR1 is SNHLY and CDR2 is FYNNEI in the germline V gene. The CDR3 has 13 residues. CDR3 loop: CASSDKGRIEAFF. The CDR3 nucleotides are TGTGCCAGCAGTGATAAGGGGAGGATTGAAGCTTTCTTT. Based on the CDR3 plus reference TRBV2 and TRBJ1-1, the full variable domain is EPEVTQTPSHQVTQMGQEVILRCVPISNHLYFYWYRQILGQKVEFLVSFYNNEISEKSEIFDDQFSVERPDGSNFTLKIRSTKLEDSAMYFCASSDKGRIEAFFGQGTRLTVV.

The rearrangement joins TRBV11-1 to TRBJ2-7, with 9 bases fitting TRBD2. The germline V gene has CDR1 SGHAT and CDR2 FQDESV (reference sequence). The length of the CDR3 is 18 residues. V gave up 5 bases and J gave up 2 bases; unmatched junction bases: 16. The CDR3 nucleotides are TGTGCCAGCAGCCCAATAAGGGGTAGCGGGAGCCGCCCCTACGAGCAGTACTTC. This translates into CASSPIRGSGSRPYEQYF.

This chain joins TRBV28 and TRBJ2-7, with 12 bases fitting TRBD2. The germline V gene encodes CDR1 MDHEN and CDR2 SYDVKM. V lost 3 bases and J lost 5; bases outside the gene matches: 14. The CDR3 covers 18 residues. The CDR3 nucleotides are TGTGCCAGCAGTTTTCGTCTCCTAGCGGGAGGGCAACTCCACGAGCAGTACTTC. As protein: CASSFRLLAGGQLHEQYF.

The V gene is TRBV27, the J gene TRBJ2-1, with TRBD1 as a possible D gene (5 bases). Trimming pared 3 bases from V and 9 bases from J, leaving 15 bases between. This CDR3 comprises 14 residues. Per germline, CDR1 MNHEY and CDR2 SMNVEV (reference sequence). The CDR3 protein is CASSLILTAPEQFF. CDR3 nucleotides: TGTGCCAGCAGTTTGATCCTGACAGCCCCTGAGCAGTTCTTC.

This chain uses TRBV10-1 with TRBJ2-2; no reliable D call. This CDR3 contains 14 residues. The V gene's germline CDR1 is WNHNN and CDR2 SYGVQD (reference sequence). Trimming removed 2 bases from V and 6 bases from J, with 10 bases in between. CDR3 loop: CASSEGPLPGELFF. The CDR3 bases are TGCGCCAGCAGTGAGGGGCCATTGCCCGGGGAGCTGTTTTTT.